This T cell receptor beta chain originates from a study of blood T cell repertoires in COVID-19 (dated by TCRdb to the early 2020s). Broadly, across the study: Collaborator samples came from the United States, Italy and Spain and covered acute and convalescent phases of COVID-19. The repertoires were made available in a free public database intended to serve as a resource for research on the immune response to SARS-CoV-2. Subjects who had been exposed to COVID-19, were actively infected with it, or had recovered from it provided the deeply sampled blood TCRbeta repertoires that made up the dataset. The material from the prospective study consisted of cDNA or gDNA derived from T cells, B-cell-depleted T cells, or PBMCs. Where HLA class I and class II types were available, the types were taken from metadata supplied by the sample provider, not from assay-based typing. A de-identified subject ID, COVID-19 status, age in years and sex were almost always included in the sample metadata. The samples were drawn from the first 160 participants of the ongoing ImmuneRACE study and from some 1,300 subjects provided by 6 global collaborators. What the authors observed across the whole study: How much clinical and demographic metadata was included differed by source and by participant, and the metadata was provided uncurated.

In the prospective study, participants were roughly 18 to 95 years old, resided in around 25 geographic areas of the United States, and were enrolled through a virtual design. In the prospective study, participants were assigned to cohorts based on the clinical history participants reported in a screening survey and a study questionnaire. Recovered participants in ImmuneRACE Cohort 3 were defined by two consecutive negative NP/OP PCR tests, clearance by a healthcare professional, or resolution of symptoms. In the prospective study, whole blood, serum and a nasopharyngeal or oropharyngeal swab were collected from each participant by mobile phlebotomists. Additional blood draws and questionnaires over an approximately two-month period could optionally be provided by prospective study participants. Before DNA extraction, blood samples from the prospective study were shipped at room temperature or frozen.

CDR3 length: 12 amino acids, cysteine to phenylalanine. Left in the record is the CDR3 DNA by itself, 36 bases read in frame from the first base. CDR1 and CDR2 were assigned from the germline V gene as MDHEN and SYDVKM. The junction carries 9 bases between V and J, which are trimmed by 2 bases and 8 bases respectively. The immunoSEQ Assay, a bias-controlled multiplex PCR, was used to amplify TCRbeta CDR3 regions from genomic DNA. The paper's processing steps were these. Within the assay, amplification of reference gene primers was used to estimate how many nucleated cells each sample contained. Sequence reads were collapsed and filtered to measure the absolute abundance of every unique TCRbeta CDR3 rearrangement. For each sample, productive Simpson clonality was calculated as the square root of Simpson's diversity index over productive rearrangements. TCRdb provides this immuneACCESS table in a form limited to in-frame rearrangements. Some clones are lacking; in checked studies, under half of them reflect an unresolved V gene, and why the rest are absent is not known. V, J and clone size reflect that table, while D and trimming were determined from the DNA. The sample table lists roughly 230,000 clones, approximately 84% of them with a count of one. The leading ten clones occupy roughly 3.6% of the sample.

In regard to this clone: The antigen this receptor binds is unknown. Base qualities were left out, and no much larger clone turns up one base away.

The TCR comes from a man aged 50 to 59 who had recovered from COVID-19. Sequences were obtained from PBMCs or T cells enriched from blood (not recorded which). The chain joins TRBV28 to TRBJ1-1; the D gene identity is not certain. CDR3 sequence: CASSLRGAEAFF. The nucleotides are TGTGCCAGCAGTTTAAGAGGAGCAGAAGCTTTCTTT.